Listed below are T cell receptor beta chains from one sample, sequenced in a study of T-cell reconstitution after alpha-beta-depleted transplantation in children. TCRdb re-derived calls from the PCR reads in MiXCR, one entry per CDR3 protein. The repertoire holds some 600,000 distinct CDR3 sequences, with roughly 13% as singletons. The sample was PBMCs, mostly from graft donor cells, taken 360 days after TCRalphabeta/CD19-depleted stem cell transplant. The receptors stem from a male patient younger than 18 who had a stem cell transplant for acute myeloid leukemia, so the T cells may come from the graft donor. Each CDR3 is given with its conserved first and last residue. A D gene is named only where the DNA matches it firmly. The size of a clone is reported for some rows only, either as once, few or many, or as a class for expanded clones.

clone_size: .; v_call: TRBV15; j_call: TRBJ2-7; d_call: .; cdr3_length: 15; cdr3_aa: CATSNSRVGSYEQYF; cdr3_nt: TGTGCCACCAGCAACAGCAGGGTCGGGTCCTACGAGCAGTACTTC
clone_size: .; v_call: TRBV20-1; j_call: TRBJ1-4; d_call: .; cdr3_length: 15; cdr3_aa: CSARDFQGLNEKLFF; cdr3_nt: TGCAGTGCTAGAGATTTTCAGGGTCTAAATGAAAAACTGTTTTTT
clone_size: .; v_call: TRBV29-1; j_call: TRBJ2-4; d_call: .; cdr3_length: 14; cdr3_aa: CSARDFVAKNIQYF; cdr3_nt: TGCAGCGCGAGGGACTTTGTAGCCAAAAACATTCAGTACTTC
clone_size: many; v_call: TRBV7-9; j_call: TRBJ2-2; d_call: .; cdr3_length: 17; cdr3_aa: CASSFTDLYGATGELFF; cdr3_nt: TGTGCCAGCAGCTTTACGGATTTGTACGGAGCCACCGGGGAGCTGTTTTTT
clone_size: few; v_call: TRBV24-1; j_call: TRBJ2-1; d_call: .; cdr3_length: 15; cdr3_aa: CATSLGGAPYNEQFF; cdr3_nt: TGTGCCACCAGCCTCGGGGGCGCGCCCTACAATGAGCAGTTCTTC
clone_size: .; v_call: TRBV28; j_call: TRBJ2-7; d_call: TRBD2; cdr3_length: 17; cdr3_aa: CASSLGLAGGLSYEQYF; cdr3_nt: TGTGCCAGCAGTCTCGGACTAGCGGGAGGGCTTAGCTACGAGCAGTACTTC
clone_size: .; v_call: TRBV2; j_call: TRBJ2-7; d_call: .; cdr3_length: 15; cdr3_aa: CASSAAQGPPGEQYF; cdr3_nt: TGTGCCAGCAGTGCTGCGCAGGGGCCCCCTGGTGAGCAGTACTTC
clone_size: .; v_call: TRBV7-2; j_call: TRBJ1-5; d_call: TRBD1; cdr3_length: 14; cdr3_aa: CASSLRQGHQPQHF; cdr3_nt: TGTGCCAGCAGCTTACGACAGGGACATCAGCCCCAGCATTTT
clone_size: few; v_call: TRBV5-6; j_call: TRBJ1-3; d_call: .; cdr3_length: 15; cdr3_aa: CASSLDVGPGNTIYF; cdr3_nt: TGTGCCAGCAGCTTGGACGTCGGGCCTGGAAACACCATATATTTT
clone_size: .; v_call: TRBV14; j_call: TRBJ2-7; d_call: .; cdr3_length: 14; cdr3_aa: CASSQRIQGGEQYF; cdr3_nt: TGTGCCAGCAGCCAAAGAATCCAGGGTGGTGAGCAGTACTTC
clone_size: few; v_call: TRBV20-1; j_call: TRBJ2-1; d_call: .; cdr3_length: 11; cdr3_aa: CSAVLVYEQFF; cdr3_nt: TGCAGTGCTGTTCTAGTATATGAGCAGTTCTTC
clone_size: .; v_call: TRBV5-6; j_call: TRBJ2-1; d_call: .; cdr3_length: 17; cdr3_aa: CASSLTPLSTLYNEQFF; cdr3_nt: TGTGCCAGCAGCTTAACTCCACTTTCCACTCTTTACAATGAGCAGTTCTTC
clone_size: .; v_call: TRBV6-6; j_call: TRBJ2-5; d_call: TRBD2; cdr3_length: 14; cdr3_aa: CASDAGVTQETQYF; cdr3_nt: TGTGCCTCCGACGCGGGAGTAACCCAAGAGACCCAGTACTTC
clone_size: few; v_call: TRBV11-1; j_call: TRBJ2-4; d_call: TRBD2; cdr3_length: 18; cdr3_aa: CASSLGLAGEGAKNIQYF; cdr3_nt: TGTGCCAGCAGCTTAGGGCTAGCGGGAGAGGGAGCCAAAAACATTCAGTACTTC
clone_size: few; v_call: TRBV29-1; j_call: TRBJ2-1; d_call: .; cdr3_length: 14; cdr3_aa: CSGGATVTHNEQFF; cdr3_nt: TGCAGCGGGGGGGCGACGGTGACACACAATGAGCAGTTCTTC
clone_size: .; v_call: TRBV10-3; j_call: TRBJ2-7; d_call: TRBD1; cdr3_length: 14; cdr3_aa: CAIRPTGQPYEQYF; cdr3_nt: TGTGCCATCAGACCGACAGGGCAGCCCTACGAGCAGTACTTC
clone_size: .; v_call: TRBV29-1; j_call: TRBJ2-1; d_call: .; cdr3_length: 19; cdr3_aa: CSVLGGGGAASDRYNEQFF; cdr3_nt: TGCAGCGTCCTAGGGGGCGGCGGGGCCGCCTCAGATCGGTACAATGAGCAGTTCTTC
clone_size: .; v_call: TRBV5-5; j_call: TRBJ2-1; d_call: TRBD1; cdr3_length: 17; cdr3_aa: CASSAPRPTGGPSEQFF; cdr3_nt: TGTGCCAGCAGCGCCCCGAGACCCACAGGGGGCCCGAGTGAGCAGTTCTTC
clone_size: many; v_call: TRBV6-2/TRBV6-3; j_call: TRBJ1-1; d_call: TRBD1; cdr3_length: 17; cdr3_aa: CASRVRDRALVNTEAFF; cdr3_nt: TGTGCCAGCAGGGTCCGGGACAGGGCGCTGGTGAACACTGAAGCTTTCTTT
clone_size: few; v_call: TRBV7-2; j_call: TRBJ1-1; d_call: .; cdr3_length: 15; cdr3_aa: CASSLATRRNTEAFF; cdr3_nt: TGTGCCAGCAGCTTAGCGACGAGGAGGAACACTGAAGCTTTCTTT
clone_size: .; v_call: TRBV28; j_call: TRBJ2-7; d_call: .; cdr3_length: 14; cdr3_aa: CASRLALKTYEQYF; cdr3_nt: TGTGCCAGCAGGCTAGCTCTCAAGACCTACGAGCAGTACTTC
clone_size: few; v_call: TRBV5-1; j_call: TRBJ2-3; d_call: .; cdr3_length: 14; cdr3_aa: CASSLTQPTDTQYF; cdr3_nt: TGCGCCAGCAGCCTCACCCAGCCCACAGATACGCAGTATTTT